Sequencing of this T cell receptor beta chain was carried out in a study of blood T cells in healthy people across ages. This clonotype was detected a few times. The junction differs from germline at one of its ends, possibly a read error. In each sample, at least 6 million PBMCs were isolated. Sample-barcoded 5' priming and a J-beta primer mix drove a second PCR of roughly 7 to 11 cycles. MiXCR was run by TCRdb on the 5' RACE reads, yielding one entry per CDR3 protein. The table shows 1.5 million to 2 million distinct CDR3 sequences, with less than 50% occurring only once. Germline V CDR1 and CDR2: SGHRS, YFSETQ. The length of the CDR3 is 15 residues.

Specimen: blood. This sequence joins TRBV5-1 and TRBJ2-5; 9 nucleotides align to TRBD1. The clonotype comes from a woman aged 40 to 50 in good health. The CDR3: CTSSPEQGAIGEQYF. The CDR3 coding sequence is TGCACCAGCAGCCCTGAACAGGGGGCGATAGGAGAGCAGTACTTC.